This T cell receptor (beta chain) emerged from a study of T cell responses to AZD1222 COVID-19 vaccine. The protocol was immunoSEQ multiplex PCR, while the TCRdb copy is restricted to in-frame clones and leaves out a portion. The sample shows 180,000 or so clones, around nine tenths of them seen only once. Whole-study findings and limits: Epitopes outside B.1.351 and B.1.1.7 mutated regions reportedly drew nearly half of spike TCRs.

Germline CDR1 SGHRS, CDR2 YFSETQ. The CDR3 has 16 residues. Trimming took 4 bases from V and 2 from J, leaving 16 bases between them. As to this clone: Its antigen is unknown.

The sample was peripheral blood, taken on day 0 of AZD1222 vaccination. The gene calls are TRBV5-1 and TRBJ1-5, with D tentatively TRBD1 (6 bases). The sequence derives from an adult in good health. In nucleotides, the CDR3 is TGCGCCAGCAGCGAACAGGGCAGCAACGGCAATCAGCCCCAGCATTTT. Its translation: CASSEQGSNGNQPQHF.